Each of the 5 T cell receptor beta chains below was sequenced from the same sample in a study of CD8 T cells in Susac syndrome. When the RNA was reverse transcribed, random hexamers were used with an input of roughly 0.45 to 1 ug. MiXCR was run by TCRdb on the immunoSEQ multiplex PCR reads, yielding one entry per CDR3 protein. The table has about 250,000 distinct CDR3 sequences, 80% to 95% seen once; the top ten hold approximately 0.07%. The sample was CD4+ T cells from PBMCs. The source of these receptors is a human donor with multiple sclerosis.

The rearrangement joins TRBV6-1 to TRBJ2-7; D assignment may be TRBD1 or TRBD2 (7 bases each). This CDR3 region has 11 residues. Trimming left V 7 bases short and J 6 bases short, with 10 bases between. From germline, CDR1 is MNHNS and CDR2 SASEGT. In nucleotides, the CDR3 is TGTGCCAGCACAGGGGGGGCCGAGCAGTACTTC. The encoded protein is CASTGGAEQYF.

The chain is built from TRBV12-3 or TRBV12-4 and TRBJ1-1; D is ambiguous. V was cut by 3 bases and J by 5 bases, with 7 bases left in between. The CDR3 is made up of 12 amino acids. The CDR3 region is CASSFSGTEAFF. DNA of the CDR3: TGTGCCAGCAGTTTTTCGGGAACTGAAGCTTTCTTT.

The gene calls are TRBV11-2 and TRBJ2-1; 9 bases are a match to TRBD1. The CDR3 contains 14 residues. Per germline, CDR1 SGHAT and CDR2 FQNNGV. Unmatched junction bases numbered 8, after V lost 5 bases and J lost 9 bases. CDR3 residues: CASSLGTGFGEQFF. The CDR3 nucleotides are TGTGCCAGCAGCCTAGGGACAGGGTTCGGTGAGCAGTTCTTC.

The gene calls are TRBV20-1 and TRBJ1-5; no clear D. Deletions cut 0 bases from V and 0 bases from J, with 18 bases between. The CDR3 sequence is 18 residues long. Germline V CDR1 and CDR2: DFQATT, SNEGSKA (reference sequence). DNA for the CDR3: TGCAGTGCTAGAGATCCCCAAACGGGGTTGAGTAGCAATCAGCCCCAGCATTTT. Amino acids: CSARDPQTGLSSNQPQHF.

This chain links TRBV6-1 with TRBJ2-2; 11 bases align to TRBD1. The germline V gene encodes CDR1 MNHNS and CDR2 SASEGT. CDR3 length: 14 amino acids. V lost 6 bases and J lost 5; bases outside the gene matches: 2. CDR3 region: CASRGQGVTGELFF. For the CDR3, the DNA is TGTGCCAGCAGGGGACAGGGGGTTACCGGGGAGCTGTTTTTT.